These T cell receptor beta chains were read from a single sample in a study of CD8 T cells in Susac syndrome. TCRdb passed the immunoSEQ multiplex PCR reads through MiXCR, listing each CDR3 protein once. The sample lists 180,000 or so distinct CDR3 sequences, under 97% occurring once. Sequencing used CD4+ T cells from PBMCs. These receptors were collected from a human donor with multiple sclerosis. Each CDR3 is given with its conserved first and last residue. The D gene is left open where the match is weak. Size values are once, few and many counts, or a class for expanded clones, and some rows have none.

v_call	j_call	clone_size	d_call	cdr3_aa	cdr3_nt
TRBV5-1	TRBJ2-3	NA	NA	CASSSPSQAATQYF	TGCGCCAGCAGCTCCCCCTCACAGGCCGCTACGCAGTATTTT
TRBV3-1	TRBJ2-7	NA	TRBD1	CASSQRRGQTYEQYF	TGTGCCAGCAGCCAACGACGGGGACAGACCTACGAGCAGTACTTC
TRBV5-4	TRBJ2-7	NA	TRBD1	CASSSADRVAYEQYF	TGTGCCAGCAGCTCGGCGGACAGGGTCGCCTACGAGCAGTACTTC
TRBV27	TRBJ1-2	NA	TRBD1	CASRAAGQGATNYGYTF	TGTGCCAGCAGGGCTGCGGGACAGGGGGCAACAAACTATGGCTACACCTTC
TRBV12-5	TRBJ2-1	NA	NA	CASGLVGVYNEQFF	TGTGCTAGTGGTTTGGTAGGGGTTTACAATGAGCAGTTCTTC
TRBV29-1	TRBJ2-5	NA	TRBD1	CSVHRGPEETQYF	TGCAGCGTTCACAGGGGGCCGGAAGAGACCCAGTACTTC
TRBV7-2	TRBJ2-7	NA	NA	CASSADYEQYF	TGTGCCAGCAGCGCTGACTACGAGCAGTACTTC
TRBV5-4	TRBJ2-3	NA	TRBD2	CASSLPSGGITDTQYF	TGTGCCAGCAGCTTGCCCAGCGGGGGGATCACAGATACGCAGTATTTT
TRBV12-3/TRBV12-4	TRBJ2-2	NA	TRBD2	CASSPGLAGGVDTGELFF	TGTGCCAGCAGTCCCGGACTAGCGGGGGGGGTGGACACCGGGGAGCTGTTTTTT
TRBV25-1	TRBJ2-7	NA	NA	CASSEGQAGYEKYF	TGTGCCAGCAGTGAAGGGCAGGCCGGATACGAGAAGTACTTC
TRBV3-1	TRBJ2-3	NA	TRBD2	CASSQETGTIGTDTQYF	TGTGCCAGCAGCCAAGAGACCGGGACTATCGGCACAGATACGCAGTATTTT
TRBV7-9	TRBJ1-2	NA	NA	CASTPGAGSYGYTF	TGTGCCAGCACCCCGGGGGCAGGGTCCTATGGCTACACCTTC
TRBV7-8	TRBJ1-2	NA	NA	CASSLEDETYGYTF	TGTGCCAGCAGCTTAGAGGACGAAACCTATGGCTACACCTTC
TRBV29-1	TRBJ2-5	NA	NA	CSVDRVRETQYF	TGCAGCGTTGATCGAGTTCGGGAGACCCAGTACTTC
TRBV18	TRBJ2-6	NA	TRBD1	CASSSNRGLGANVLTF	TGTGCCAGCTCCTCGAACAGGGGGCTCGGGGCCAACGTCCTGACTTTC
TRBV3-1	TRBJ1-1	NA	NA	CASSQGGRTEAFF	TGTGCCAGCAGCCAAGGTGGTAGGACTGAAGCTTTCTTT
TRBV2	TRBJ2-1	NA	NA	CASRLTGTRSLEAYNEQFF	TGTGCCAGCAGGTTGACCGGGACACGTTCCCTCGAGGCCTACAATGAGCAGTTCTTC
TRBV19	TRBJ2-7	NA	NA	CARTNRVSYEQYF	TGTGCCAGAACGAACAGGGTCTCCTACGAGCAGTACTTC
TRBV20-1	TRBJ2-7	NA	NA	CSARDMYYEQYF	TGCAGTGCTAGAGATATGTACTACGAGCAGTACTTC
TRBV12-5	TRBJ2-1	NA	NA	CASGLVLLGSYNEQFF	TGTGCTAGTGGTTTGGTACTATTAGGCAGTTACAATGAGCAGTTCTTC
TRBV7-9	TRBJ1-5	NA	TRBD1	CASSRGTGPSNQPQHF	TGTGCCAGCAGCCGAGGGACAGGACCTAGCAATCAGCCCCAGCATTTT
TRBV12-5	TRBJ2-2	NA	NA	CASGLGVGELFF	TGTGCTAGTGGTTTGGGGGTCGGGGAGCTGTTTTTT
TRBV2	TRBJ2-2	NA	TRBD2	CASISAGGGPYTGELFF	TGTGCCAGCATCTCAGCAGGCGGGGGGCCCTACACCGGGGAGCTGTTTTTT
TRBV2	TRBJ1-2	NA	TRBD1	CAGGQGPYGYTF	TGTGCCGGGGGACAGGGGCCCTATGGCTACACCTTC
TRBV30	TRBJ1-2	NA	TRBD1	CAWSLGTGLGGYGYTF	TGTGCCTGGAGTTTGGGGACAGGCCTAGGAGGCTATGGCTACACCTTC
TRBV9	TRBJ2-5	NA	TRBD2	CASSEGTSGGQQETQYF	TGTGCCAGCAGCGAGGGGACTAGCGGGGGGCAACAAGAGACCCAGTACTTC
TRBV9	TRBJ2-5	once	NA	CASSVDSTLAFGETQYF	TGTGCCAGCAGCGTAGACAGTACACTAGCCTTCGGGGAGACCCAGTACTTC
TRBV20-1	TRBJ1-2	once	NA	CSARGGYTF	TGCAGTGCTAGGGGGGGCTACACCTTC
TRBV20-1	TRBJ2-5	NA	TRBD1	CSARVLGDRLAGDQYF	TGCAGTGCTAGAGTTCTTGGGGACAGGCTTGCCGGGGACCAGTACTTC
TRBV20-1	TRBJ2-1	NA	NA	CSAPFGDEQFF	TGCAGTGCCCCTTTCGGCGATGAGCAGTTCTTC
TRBV5-1	TRBJ2-7	NA	TRBD2	CASSLEVAGYYEQYF	TGCGCCAGCAGCTTGGAGGTAGCGGGCTACTACGAGCAGTACTTC
TRBV5-1	TRBJ2-7	NA	NA	CASSFERAGYEQYF	TGCGCCAGCAGCTTTGAACGAGCCGGCTACGAGCAGTACTTC
TRBV20-1	TRBJ2-3	NA	TRBD2	CSARALQVRGVTDTQYF	TGCAGTGCTAGAGCCCTTCAAGTGCGGGGGGTCACAGATACGCAGTATTTT
TRBV7-9	TRBJ2-2	NA	NA	CASSSSGPSWELFF	TGTGCCAGCAGCTCATCCGGCCCTTCCTGGGAGCTGTTTTTT
TRBV3-1	TRBJ1-1	NA	NA	CASSQANRANTEAFF	TGTGCCAGCAGCCAGGCAAACAGGGCTAACACTGAAGCTTTCTTT
TRBV24-1	TRBJ2-1	NA	TRBD2	CASPRRGSYNEQFF	TGTGCCTCTCCGCGGCGGGGGTCATACAATGAGCAGTTCTTC
TRBV14	TRBJ2-6	NA	TRBD2	CASSQEWGGSGANVLTF	TGTGCCAGCAGCCAAGAGTGGGGGGGCTCTGGGGCCAACGTCCTGACTTTC
TRBV19	TRBJ2-7	NA	TRBD1	CASSIKTGGTYEQYF	TGTGCCAGTAGTATAAAGACAGGGGGTACCTACGAGCAGTACTTC
TRBV20-1	TRBJ2-7	NA	NA	CSGMGTQVSYEQYF	TGCAGTGGGATGGGAACACAGGTTTCCTACGAGCAGTACTTC
TRBV2	TRBJ2-5	NA	TRBD2	CASGLGWETQYF	TGTGCCAGCGGACTAGGGTGGGAGACCCAGTACTTC
TRBV4-2	TRBJ2-7	NA	NA	CASSQLGDTKYYEQYF	TGTGCCAGCAGCCAATTAGGGGACACCAAGTACTACGAGCAGTACTTC
TRBV12-3/TRBV12-4	TRBJ1-1	NA	NA	CASSLAGARVAFF	TGTGCCAGCAGTTTAGCCGGGGCTAGGGTTGCTTTCTTT
TRBV3-1	TRBJ2-7	NA	NA	CASSQPGKSYEQYF	TGTGCCAGCAGCCAACCAGGGAAATCCTACGAGCAGTACTTC
TRBV4-1	TRBJ1-2	once	NA	CASSQEGAGPPAVYGYTF	TGCGCCAGCAGCCAAGAGGGGGCTGGACCTCCCGCCGTCTATGGCTACACCTTC
TRBV7-2	TRBJ2-5	NA	NA	CASSVGPGETQYF	TGTGCCAGCAGCGTCGGGCCCGGCGAGACCCAGTACTTC
TRBV24-1	TRBJ2-3	NA	NA	CGAVLGVGGTDTQYF	TGTGGAGCGGTACTAGGCGTTGGGGGCACAGATACGCAGTATTTT